The present T cell receptor (beta chain) was sequenced within a study of OX40 agonist ivuxolimab in advanced cancers. On the study more broadly: Prior therapy, whether anti-PD-1, anti-PD-L1 or anti-CTLA-4, was allowed, and roughly 40% had some.

As concerns this clone: The antigen remains undetermined.

Study-wide findings and caveats: Relative to CD4+ cells, CD8+ T cells on average had more expanded clones. The study found among the lowest clonal expansion in partial responders at 0.1-3.0 mg/kg.

Sequenced by immunoSEQ multiplex PCR; TCRdb stores in-frame clones only, minus some. There are about 69,000 clones in the sample; about four fifths occur only once, and around 2% lies in the top ten. Trimming removed 4 bases at V and 6 bases at J, with 13 bases between. Germline V lookup: CDR1 SGHTA, CDR2 FQGNSA. The CDR3 spans 15 residues. V usage is TRBV7-2 and J usage is TRBJ1-6; weak D call: TRBD1 (6 bases). The sequence was obtained from an adult with an advanced solid tumor such as melanoma, head and neck, liver or kidney cancer. The starting material was CD4+ or CD8+ T cells sorted from blood, obtained in a trial of the OX40 agonist ivuxolimab. CDR3 in amino acids: CASSSRGGGNSPLHF. The CDR3, as DNA: TGTGCCAGCAGCTCCCGGGGGGGCGGTAATTCACCCCTCCACTTT. The full variable domain, rest sourced from reference TRBV7-2 and TRBJ1-6, is GAGVSQSPSNKVTEKGKDVELRCDPISGHTALYWYRQSLGQGLEFLIYFQGNSAPDKSGLPSDRFSAERTGGSVSTLTIQRTQQEDSAVYLCASSSRGGGNSPLHFGNGTRLTVT.